This is a list of T cell receptor beta chains from one sample in a study of T cell repertoires in cytomegalovirus infection. MiXCR was run by TCRdb on the reads, yielding one entry per CDR3 protein. Among around 180,000 distinct CDR3 sequences listed, roughly a fifth were seen once. The specimen sequenced was PBMCs. Every receptor here comes from a human donor in good health (CMV status not recorded). Some clones in this sample may be carry-over from other donors' samples. CDR3s include the opening cysteine and the closing phenylalanine or tryptophan. D genes are given only for firm matches. Where a row states a size, it is once, few, many or the class of an expanded clone; other rows omit it.

>NA|TRBJ1-5|many|TRBV12-3/TRBV12-4
TGTGCCAGCCGCCGTAGGAGGGGGGGCAACCAGCCCCAGCATTTT
CASRRRRGGNQPQHF
>NA|TRBJ2-1|NA|TRBV6-5
TGTGCCACGGGACATTATGAGCAGTTCTTC
CATGHYEQFF
>TRBD1|TRBJ2-5|NA|TRBV28
TGTGCCAGCAGTTGGGACAGAGATGGCCAGTACTTC
CASSWDRDGQYF
>TRBD2|TRBJ2-3|few|TRBV29-1
TGCAGCGTTGAATTGGGGGGGGATACGCAGTATTTT
CSVELGGDTQYF
>NA|TRBJ1-2|NA|TRBV11-2
TGTGCCAGCAGCTTACCAGGCAGGGTGGGAGGCAAAGATGGCTACACCTTC
CASSLPGRVGGKDGYTF
>NA|TRBJ1-1|few|TRBV7-3
TGTGCCAGCAGCTTAGGGTCAGGGATGGAGGCTGAAGCTTTCTTT
CASSLGSGMEAEAFF
>TRBD2|TRBJ2-5|many|TRBV11-2
TGTGCCAGCAGCCTCGGACTAGCGGGGAACCAAGAGACCCAGTACTTC
CASSLGLAGNQETQYF
>TRBD1|TRBJ2-7|NA|TRBV13
TGCGCCAGCAGCTTGGCTGGACAGGGGGAAGGCGAGCAGTACTTC
CASSLAGQGEGEQYF
>NA|TRBJ1-1|NA|TRBV11-3
TGTGCCAGCAGCTTGGGACCGATCACTGAAGCTTTCTTT
CASSLGPITEAFF
>TRBD1|TRBJ1-2|NA|TRBV7-2
TGTGCCAGCAGCCTACGAGCAGGGGGCGATGGCTACACCTTC
CASSLRAGGDGYTF
>NA|TRBJ2-2|few|TRBV4-2
TGTGCCAGCAGCCAAGAAACGGGGGGCCAGCTGTTTTTT
CASSQETGGQLFF
>NA|TRBJ1-1|NA|TRBV12-3/TRBV12-4
TGTGCCAGCAGTGGGGTACTGAACACTGAAGCTTTCTTT
CASSGVLNTEAFF
>NA|TRBJ2-1|few|TRBV20-1
TGCAGTACGGGGACCTCCTACAATGAGCAGTTCTTC
CSTGTSYNEQFF
>TRBD2|TRBJ2-1|NA|TRBV6-4
TGTGCCAGCAGTGACTCGACGGGAGGGTTTTTTGGTGAGCAGTTCTTC
CASSDSTGGFFGEQFF
>NA|TRBJ1-1|NA|TRBV7-2
TGTGCCAGCAGCTTATATTCGGGGCGGAACACTGAAGCTTTCTTT
CASSLYSGRNTEAFF
>NA|TRBJ1-5|NA|TRBV19
TGTGCCAGTAGTAGAAGCCCCAGGGACAGCAATCAGCCCCAGCATTTT
CASSRSPRDSNQPQHF
>NA|TRBJ2-6|once|TRBV11-3
TGTGCCAGCAGCTTAGATACGGGGGCTGGGGCCAACGTCCTGACTTTC
CASSLDTGAGANVLTF
>NA|TRBJ2-3|NA|TRBV7-2
TGTGCCAGCAGCTTAGGTCCGACGACCCGCACAGATACGCAGTATTTT
CASSLGPTTRTDTQYF
>TRBD1|TRBJ2-6|few|TRBV29-1
TGCAGCGTATTGGACAGGTCTAGCTCTGGGGCCAACGTCCTGACTTTC
CSVLDRSSSGANVLTF
>NA|TRBJ2-3|NA|TRBV27
TGTGCCAGCATGGTTTGGGGCACAGATACGCAGTATTTT
CASMVWGTDTQYF
>TRBD2|TRBJ2-1|few|TRBV7-6
TGTGCCAGCAGCAAGGGACTAGCGGGGTACAATGAGCAGTTCTTC
CASSKGLAGYNEQFF
>TRBD1|TRBJ2-2|NA|TRBV7-8
TGTGCCAGCAGCTCAATGGGGGGACAGGCGAACACCGGGGAGCTGTTTTTT
CASSSMGGQANTGELFF
>NA|TRBJ1-5|NA|TRBV4-3
TGCGCCAGCAGCCATGACACAGGGAATCAGCCCCAGCATTTT
CASSHDTGNQPQHF
>NA|TRBJ2-2|NA|TRBV7-3
TGTGCCAGCAGCTTAGACTTTCAGGGAATGAACACCGGGGAGCTGTTTTTT
CASSLDFQGMNTGELFF
>NA|TRBJ2-5|NA|TRBV7-9
TGTGCCAGCAGCCTCAACAGTGAGACCCAGTACTTC
CASSLNSETQYF
>NA|TRBJ2-3|many|TRBV7-8
TGTGCCAGCAGCTTAGCCTCTTTCGGAACAGATACGCAGTATTTT
CASSLASFGTDTQYF
>NA|TRBJ2-7|many|TRBV28
TGTGCCAGCAGTTTGTTTGGCGGCCAATACTACGAGCAGTACTTC
CASSLFGGQYYEQYF
>NA|TRBJ1-6|NA|TRBV12-3/TRBV12-4
TGTGCCAGCTCCCCCCAGGGCGGCAATTCACCCCTCCACTTT
CASSPQGGNSPLHF
>NA|TRBJ1-1|few|TRBV25-1
TGTGCCAGCGGGGGCCCCCCCGGGAACGCTGAAGCTTTCTTT
CASGGPPGNAEAFF
>NA|TRBJ1-1|few|TRBV7-2
TGTGCCAGCAGCTTAGGACAGGTTAAGAACACTGAAGCTTTCTTT
CASSLGQVKNTEAFF
>NA|TRBJ1-2|NA|TRBV7-9
TGTGCCAGCAGCTTAGCGCTTGGTTCGAGAGAAGATGGCTACACCTTC
CASSLALGSREDGYTF
>NA|TRBJ2-4|few|TRBV28
TGTGCCAGCAGTTTGGTAGGGGCGCCCGACAAAAACATTCAGTACTTC
CASSLVGAPDKNIQYF
>NA|TRBJ1-5|few|TRBV12-3/TRBV12-4
TGTGCCAGCAGCCTACAGGGAACAGGGCAGCCCCAGCATTTT
CASSLQGTGQPQHF
>TRBD2|TRBJ2-7|NA|TRBV12-3/TRBV12-4
TGTGCCAGCAGTACGGGACTAGCGGCTTCTTACGAGCAGTACTTC
CASSTGLAASYEQYF
>TRBD2|TRBJ2-2|NA|TRBV20-1
TGCAGTGCTAGCGCTAGCGGAGCAACCCGAAGGGCCGGGGAGCTGTTTTTT
CSASASGATRRAGELFF
>TRBD1|TRBJ1-1|many|TRBV11-2
TGTGCCAGCAGCTTTCTTGGACAGGGAGTACCTGAAGCTTTCTTT
CASSFLGQGVPEAFF
>NA|TRBJ2-1|many|TRBV7-2
TGTGCCAGCAGCTTAGCATGGACCCCGGGTGAGCAGTTCTTC
CASSLAWTPGEQFF
>NA|TRBJ2-1|many|TRBV28
TGTGCCAGCAGTCCCCCCCGAGCGGACCTCTACAATGAGCAGTTCTTC
CASSPPRADLYNEQFF
>NA|TRBJ2-5|NA|TRBV7-2
TGTGCCAGCAGCTTAGGGCTCGCGGTTCGAAAGGGGGGCCGCGCCTATCAAGAGACCCAGTACTTC
CASSLGLAVRKGGRAYQETQYF
>NA|TRBJ2-7|NA|TRBV5-4
TGTGCCAGCAGCTACAACCGGGGCGGTTTAGACGAGCAGTACTTC
CASSYNRGGLDEQYF
>NA|TRBJ2-2|few|TRBV7-9
TGTGCCAGCAGCGAGATGGTCCTGAACACCGGGGAGCTGTTTTTT
CASSEMVLNTGELFF
>NA|TRBJ1-3|NA|TRBV7-9
TGTGCCAGCAGCTCGGGCCTCGGGGCGAACACCATATATTTT
CASSSGLGANTIYF
>NA|TRBJ1-3|many|TRBV7-2
TGTGCCAGCAGCTTAGCGGGGTCGCGAGGAAACACCATATATTTT
CASSLAGSRGNTIYF
>NA|TRBJ1-1|once|TRBV20-1
TGCAGTGCTAGAGCCGACAGGCGGGGGGGTATGAACACTGAAGCTTTCTTT
CSARADRRGGMNTEAFF
>TRBD2|TRBJ2-1|NA|TRBV7-3
TGTGCCAGCAGCGTTCGACTAGCGCCGAGCTCCTACAATGAGCAGTTCTTC
CASSVRLAPSSYNEQFF
>NA|TRBJ1-2|NA|TRBV28
TGTGCCAGCAGCACGGGGTCTTATTATGGCTACACCTTC
CASSTGSYYGYTF
>NA|TRBJ2-1|many|TRBV28
TGTGCCAGCAGTTTCAGGGGATTTGGGTACAATGAGCAGTTCTTC
CASSFRGFGYNEQFF
>NA|TRBJ1-2|few|TRBV19
TGTGCCAGTAGTATCCTATTACAGGCTACGAACTATGGCTACACCTTC
CASSILLQATNYGYTF
>NA|TRBJ2-3|few|TRBV19
TGTGCCAGTAGTATAGGAGGGACCTCAGATACGCAGTATTTT
CASSIGGTSDTQYF
>NA|TRBJ1-2|NA|TRBV6-2/TRBV6-3
TGTGCCAGCAGTGACTGGTCCTATGGCTACACCTTC
CASSDWSYGYTF